Included here is one TCR beta chain sequence, with context. In its sample, this clone was seen once. Its antigen remains unidentified. Within one base of it there is no much larger clone, and no base qualities were kept. Via the germline V gene (reference sequence), CDR1 is SGHNT and CDR2 YYREEE. Here V drops 0 bases and J drops 2 bases, and the junction holds 3 bases not matched to any gene. The CDR3, from cysteine to phenylalanine, totals 15 residues. Kept here is only the CDR3 DNA, which spans 45 bases and is read in frame from base 1. In light of the paper, this sample's time point label describes: week 47, end of study. Each vaccine dose, consisting of 300 ug of a 20-mer mutant IDH1 peptide in Montanide, was administered subcutaneously with topical imiquimod. Patients were given eight vaccinations, in weeks 1, 3, 5, 7, 11, 15, 19 and 23, which matched visits V03 through V10. Donors had newly diagnosed WHO grade 3 or 4 IDH1-mutant astrocytomas with loss of nuclear ATRX. The samples were drawn from NOA16, a multicentre, single-arm, open-label phase I trial in Germany that tested a mutant IDH1 peptide vaccine in humans for the first time. Genomic DNA for TCRB sequencing was isolated from EDTA blood with the DNeasy Blood and Tissue Kit.

The library was produced with the immunoSEQ multiplex PCR assay. Rearranged TCR beta chain sequences were amplified with the hsTCRB Kit following the manufacturer's protocol. An Illumina MiSeq was used to sequence the TCRB libraries. Per the source publication's procedure: The proprietary platform of the kit vendor was used for demultiplexing, trimming and gene mapping. TCRdb took over this immuneACCESS table, retaining in-frame rearrangements with V and J assigned. Such tables are incomplete; in checked studies, under half of the missing clones stem from an unresolved V gene, and the remainder is unexplained. V, J and clone size reflect that table, while D and trimming were determined from the DNA. A total of some 60,000 clones appear in this sample, under 85% of them only once. The ten biggest clones cover 3% to 3.5% of the sample. These data are taken from a study of a mutant IDH1 vaccine in newly diagnosed glioma (dated by TCRdb to the early 2020s). About the investigation overall: Vaccination was initiated 4-6 weeks after radiotherapy alone, or concurrently with temozolomide cycles in the chemotherapy-containing groups. Before enrollment, most patients had been given radiochemotherapy with temozolomide as standard therapy, while the rest had received either radiotherapy alone or temozolomide alone. Peripheral blood was collected at six visits: V03 (baseline), V05, V07, V10, V12 and V13. Of the roughly 33 treated patients, 62.5% were male and 37.5% were female, and the mean age was around 40 years. The week-35 safety follow-up took place at visit V12, and the week-47 end of study took place at visit V13. For exploratory analyses, some 24 treated patients had longitudinal TCRB deep sequencing done wherever samples were available.

Results and caveats for the whole study, not just this receptor: Availability determined which PBMC samples were chosen for TCRB deep sequencing. The authors stated that sample limitations prevented analyses of patient blood samples from being reproduced. Pseudoprogression seemed to be unrelated to changes in the top peripheral T cell clonotypes found by TCRB sequencing. Immune responses induced by the vaccine were seen in 93.3% of patients across multiple MHC alleles.

The sample here was PBMCs, taken from a glioma patient whose treatment included an IDH1 peptide vaccine. The V and J genes are TRBV5-4 and TRBJ2-7; TRBD2 matches 9 bases in the middle. The clonotype comes from a woman aged 45-59 years with glioma. The DNA reads TGTGCCAGCAGCTTGGCTAGCGGGGTTACCTACGAGCAGTACTTC. This gives the protein CASSLASGVTYEQYF.